The 26 T cell receptor beta chains listed next were all sequenced from one sample in a study of CD8+CD57+ T cells in acquired aplastic anemia. Genomic DNA served as template for TCR beta VDJ and CDR3 profiling. TCRdb called the reads again in MiXCR, with one record for every CDR3 protein. The profile shows approximately 160,000 distinct CDR3 sequences, around 45% of them singletons. Sequenced material: sorted CD4+, CD8+, or CD8+CD57+ T cells (not recorded which) from PBMCs. The receptor source for this set is a human donor in good health.

This clonotype was observed at least ten times. This chain links TRBV4-2 with TRBJ1-5; 7 bases fit TRBD1. Germline V gives CDR1 LGHNA, CDR2 YNFKEQ. The CDR3 contains 13 residues. Unmatched junction bases numbered 2, after V lost 3 bases and J lost 6 bases. The CDR3 loop reads CASSQGDSQPQHF. The CDR3 DNA reads as TGTGCCAGCAGCCAGGGGGACAGTCAGCCCCAGCATTTT.

This clonotype was counted ten times or more. The genes are TRBV4-1 and TRBJ2-5, with TRBD2 as a possible D gene (5 bases). The V and J ends lost 4 bases and 1 base respectively, with 13 bases between them. Germline-derived CDR1 and CDR2 are MGHRA and YSYEKL. This CDR3 comprises 15 residues. The CDR3 bases are TGCGCCAGCAGCCGGATTGGACTGGCCCAAGAGACCCAGTACTTC. Translating it yields CASSRIGLAQETQYF.

The rearrangement uses TRBV19 and TRBJ2-1; D might be TRBD2 (6 bases). V shed 8 bases and J shed 5 bases, with 16 bases lying between them. This CDR3 has 14 residues. Germline V gene data show CDR1 as LNHDA and CDR2 as SQIVND (reference sequence). CDR3 nucleotides: TGTGCCAGTCACACTAGCCGTGACCACAATGAGCAGTTCTTC. Translation gives CASHTSRDHNEQFF.

The V call is TRBV10-3, the J call TRBJ1-5; D is possibly TRBD1 (5 bases). V lost 0 bases and J lost 8, with 11 bases in between. Looked up from germline, CDR1 is ENHRY and CDR2 is SYGVKD. The CDR3 extends over 14 amino acids. The CDR3 spells CAISESRGREPQHF. CDR3 in DNA: TGTGCCATCAGTGAGTCGAGGGGACGCGAGCCCCAGCATTTT.

The V gene is TRBV25-1, the J gene TRBJ2-2, with 7 bases lining up with TRBD1. Unmatched junction bases numbered 13, after V lost 3 bases and J lost 6 bases. This CDR3 has 17 residues. The germline V gene encodes CDR1 MGHDK and CDR2 SYGVNS. CDR3 residues: CASSEPGQPFRAGELFF. CDR3 DNA: TGTGCCAGCAGTGAGCCGGGACAGCCATTTAGGGCCGGGGAGCTGTTTTTT.

The rearrangement links TRBV6-5 to TRBJ1-1; no definite D call. Germline assignment: CDR1 MNHEY and CDR2 SVGAGI. The CDR3 runs 13 residues. Trimming cost V 8 bases and J 1 base, with 11 bases left between them. The CDR3 sequence is CASGSTENTEAFF. CDR3 DNA sequence: TGTGCCAGCGGTTCCACGGAGAACACTGAAGCTTTCTTT.

The chain joins TRBV7-2 to TRBJ2-3; maybe TRBD2 (5 bases). Trimming shortened V by 5 bases and J by 4 bases, and 13 bases separated the two germline ends. Germline V gives CDR1 SGHTA, CDR2 FQGNSA. This CDR3 is 14 amino acids long. The CDR3 DNA sequence: TGTGCCAGCAGCCTCTCCTTCGGGGCAGATACGCAGTATTTT. Translation gives CASSLSFGADTQYF.

This clonotype has ten or more counts. The chain links TRBV20-1 to TRBJ1-1; D is possibly TRBD1 (6 bases). Germline loops: CDR1 DFQATT, CDR2 SNEGSKA (reference sequence). This CDR3 has 11 amino acids. Written as DNA, the CDR3 is TGCAGGCCGATGGGAGGGGGAGAAGCTTTCTTT. Encoded protein: CRPMGGGEAFF.

This clonotype occurred many times. J is TRBJ2-7 and V is TRBV7-8; TRBD2 might be the D (5 bases). Germline V CDR1 and CDR2: SGHVS, FQNEAQ. CDR3 length: 16 residues. Trimming stripped 5 bases from V and 3 bases from J, with 20 bases between. The CDR3 DNA is TGTGCCAGCAGCCCCTACGGCCCCAGCGGAAGCTACGAGCAGTACTTC. This encodes CASSPYGPSGSYEQYF. Based on the CDR3 plus reference TRBV7-8 and TRBJ2-7, the full variable domain is GAGVSQSPRYKVAKRGQDVALRCDPISGHVSLFWYQQALGQGPEFLTYFQNEAQLDKSGLPSDRFFAERPEGSVSTLKIQRTQQEDSAVYLCASSPYGPSGSYEQYFGPGTRLTVT.

This clonotype was counted at least ten times. CDR3 nucleotide sequence: TGTGCCAGCAGCTTAAGCGGGGCATCCTACAATGAGCAGTTCTTC. It codes for CASSLSGASYNEQFF. V and J are TRBV7-3 and TRBJ2-1; D possibly corresponds to TRBD2 (6 bases). V lost 1 base to trimming and J lost 1 base, with 8 bases between them. Germline values: CDR1 SGHTA, CDR2 FQGTGA. This CDR3 region has 15 residues.

The rearrangement links TRBV13 to TRBJ1-1; TRBD1 is a possible D gene (6 bases). The CDR3 runs 11 residues. V was cut by 5 bases and J by 11 bases, with 12 bases left in between. The V gene's germline CDR1 is PRHDT and CDR2 FYEKMQ (reference sequence). CDR3 sequence reads: CASSQQGEAFF. Written as DNA, the CDR3 is TGTGCCAGCAGCCAACAGGGCGAGGCTTTCTTT.

J is TRBJ2-7 and V is TRBV5-5; TRBD1 matches 11 bases. The CDR3 loop spans 16 amino acids. CDR1 is SGHKS and CDR2 is YYEKEE in the germline V gene (reference sequence). V was clipped by 5 bases and J by 2 bases; unmatched bases: 9. DNA for the CDR3: TGTGCCAGCAGACTGGGTTCGGGACAGGGGGCCTACGAGCAGTACTTC. Its translation: CASRLGSGQGAYEQYF.

Note on this clonotype: A much larger clone lies one base from this, so it may be a read error. J is TRBJ2-2 and V is TRBV7-9, with D tentatively TRBD2 (5 bases). This CDR3 is 18 amino acids long. Germline V gene data show CDR1 as SEHNR and CDR2 as FQNEAQ (reference sequence). DNA for the CDR3: TGTGCCAGCAGCTTGGGTGTCCGCCCACAGTCGAACACCGGGGAGCTGGTTTTT. It encodes CASSLGVRPQSNTGELVF.

As to this clonotype: A much larger clone sits a single nucleotide away, making a read error possible. V and J are TRBV7-2 and TRBJ1-4; 7 bases are a match to TRBD1. This CDR3 is 15 amino acids long. CDR1 is SGHTA and CDR2 is FQGNSA in the germline V gene. V dropped 5 bases and J dropped 4; count of bases not matched to a gene: 7. This CDR3 is CASSSGQAHNEKLFF. Written as DNA, the CDR3 is TGTGCCAGCAGCAGCGGACAGGCTCATAATGAAAAACTGTTTTTT.

The chain has TRBV12-3 or TRBV12-4 and TRBJ2-1, with D possibly matching TRBD1 (6 bases). V dropped 3 bases and J dropped 0 bases, with 9 bases sitting between them. The CDR3 contains 15 residues. The CDR3 loop is CASSLYRASYNEQFF. The CDR3 bases are TGTGCCAGCAGTTTGTACAGGGCCTCCTACAATGAGCAGTTCTTC.

V is TRBV19 and J is TRBJ1-5; D unresolved. This CDR3 contains 12 residues. V lost 4 bases and J 6 bases, leaving 7 bases between the germline ends. Germline-derived CDR1 and CDR2 are LNHDA and SQIVND (reference sequence). The CDR3 sequence: CASSTLGQPQHF. DNA for the CDR3: TGTGCCAGTAGTACGCTGGGTCAGCCCCAGCATTTT.

There are many counts of this clonotype. The chain employs TRBV9 and TRBJ1-6; the D gene is possibly TRBD1 (5 bases). The length of the CDR3 is 15 residues. Germline-derived CDR1 and CDR2 are SGDLS and YYNGEE. V was trimmed by 4 bases and J by 10 bases, leaving 18 bases between them. The CDR3 loop reads CASSPWSGDRSPLHF. The CDR3 region has the DNA TGTGCCAGCAGCCCCTGGTCGGGGGATCGCTCACCCCTCCACTTT.

J is TRBJ1-5 and V is TRBV11-2, with D uncertain. The CDR3 contains 14 residues. The V gene's germline CDR1 is SGHAT and CDR2 FQNNGV. The V end was cut by 11 bases, the J end by 7 bases, with 21 bases between. The CDR3 loop is CAGSLLGCPQPQHF. The CDR3 DNA sequence: TGTGCCGGATCCCTTCTGGGGTGCCCCCAGCCCCAGCATTTT.

The chain employs TRBV19 and TRBJ1-2, with D uncertain. V was shortened by 6 bases and J by 0 bases, with 11 bases between the two germline ends. The V gene's germline CDR1 is LNHDA and CDR2 SQIVND (reference sequence). CDR3 length equals 14 residues. The CDR3 loop reads CASRVGMANYGYTF. CDR3 bases: TGTGCCAGTAGGGTGGGCATGGCTAACTATGGCTACACCTTC.

This rearrangement joins TRBV2 to TRBJ2-7; 9 bases are shared with TRBD2. J was trimmed by 1 base and V by 9 bases; bases with no gene match: 4. Per germline, CDR1 SNHLY and CDR2 FYNNEI. CDR3 length: 13 residues. Here the CDR3 reads CARRLAASYEQYF. As DNA, the CDR3 is TGTGCCAGGCGACTAGCGGCATCCTACGAGCAGTACTTC. The full variable domain, completed using reference TRBV2 and TRBJ2-7, is EPEVTQTPSHQVTQMGQEVILRCVPISNHLYFYWYRQILGQKVEFLVSFYNNEISEKSEIFDDQFSVERPDGSNFTLKIRSTKLEDSAMYFCARRLAASYEQYFGPGTRLTVT.

The chain couples TRBV20-1 to TRBJ2-1, with 10 positions matching TRBD2. Looked up from germline, CDR1 is DFQATT and CDR2 is SNEGSKA (reference sequence). The CDR3 has 15 residues. The V segment lost 6 bases and the J segment 7 bases; nucleotides outside the gene matches: 12. The CDR3 loop reads CSASPVLAGTNEQFF. Written as DNA, the CDR3 is TGCAGTGCATCGCCCGTACTAGCGGGAACAAATGAGCAGTTCTTC.

The chain joins TRBV19 to TRBJ2-1; no firm D call. The V gene's germline CDR1 is LNHDA and CDR2 SQIVND (reference sequence). The CDR3 has 13 residues. V was clipped by 7 bases and J by 3 bases, with 10 bases between them. CDR3: CASTSPHYNEQFF. CDR3 DNA sequence: TGTGCCAGTACCTCACCCCACTACAATGAGCAGTTCTTC.

To note about this clonotype: At one of its ends the junction is not consistent with the germline gene, which may arise from a read error. This chain joins TRBV7-9 and TRBJ2-7; D assignment may be TRBD1 or TRBD2 (5 bases each). This CDR3 comprises 14 residues. CDR1 SEHNR and CDR2 FQNEAQ come from the germline V gene (reference sequence). This chain's CDR3 is CASSQRGRSYEQYF. CDR3 nucleotides: TGCGCCAGCAGCCAGAGGGGTCGCTCCTACGAGCAGTACTTC.

The V gene is TRBV2, the J gene TRBJ2-7; the D call may be TRBD1 or TRBD2 (8 bases each). The CDR3 consists of 13 residues. The ends were cut back, 7 bases at V and 7 bases at J, with 17 bases in the middle. Per the germline V gene, CDR1 is SNHLY and CDR2 is FYNNEI. The CDR3 DNA reads TGTGCCAGCAACGGACAGGGACTAGGTGAGCAGTACTTC. Translated, it gives CASNGQGLGEQYF.

This clonotype has only a few counts. The V call is TRBV18, the J call TRBJ2-2; D perhaps matches TRBD1 (5 bases). Germline-derived CDR1 and CDR2 are KGHSH and LQKENI. CDR3 size: 13 residues. V lost 3 bases and J lost 7, with 9 bases in between. The CDR3 DNA reads TGTGCCAGCTCACCCAGGGATATCGGGGAGCTGTTTTTT. Translated, it gives CASSPRDIGELFF.

There are a few counts of this clonotype. V gene TRBV10-3 combines with J gene TRBJ1-2; D not certain. The germline V gene has CDR1 ENHRY and CDR2 SYGVKD. The germline V and J ends were trimmed by 3 bases and 8 bases, with 10 bases remaining between them. The CDR3 consists of 12 residues. CDR3 coding DNA: TGTGCCATCAGTGAAACAGCAGAGGGCTACACCTTC. This codes for CAISETAEGYTF.